A single sample is the source of the 25 T cell receptor beta chains below, sequenced in a study. Each CDR3 protein gets one entry after TCRdb re-called the 5' RACE reads with MiXCR. The profile shows approximately 50,000 distinct CDR3 sequences, around 21% of them singletons. Tregs were sorted as CD4+CD25+CD127-/low cells. Sequencing input: tumor-infiltrating Tregs sorted from the breast tumor. Every receptor here comes from a female donor with breast cancer.

This chain links TRBV27 with TRBJ2-7; 7 bases match TRBD1. CDR1 and CDR2 (germline): MNHEY, SMNVEV (reference sequence). The CDR3 loop spans 12 amino acids. J gave up 7 bases and V 3 bases, and 3 bases lay outside the gene matches. CDR3 sequence (DNA): TGTGCCAGCAGTTTGACAGGGAAAGAGCAGTACTTC. It specifies CASSLTGKEQYF.

V usage is TRBV20-1 and J usage is TRBJ2-7; 10 positions agree with TRBD2. Germline V CDR1 and CDR2: DFQATT, SNEGSKA (reference sequence). The V gene end was trimmed by 3 bases and the J gene end by 4 bases; junction bases not matched to a gene: 15. The CDR3 covers 17 residues. CDR3 sequence: CSASGLLAGAGMYEQYF. As DNA, the CDR3 is TGCAGTGCTAGCGGACTTCTAGCGGGAGCTGGTATGTACGAGCAGTACTTC.

The chain employs TRBV2 and TRBJ2-5; D perhaps matches TRBD2 (5 bases). The CDR3 has 16 residues. Germline V gives CDR1 SNHLY, CDR2 FYNNEI. Trimming removed 3 bases at V and 4 bases at J, with 18 bases between. CDR3 loop: CASSEWTHKAVETQYF. CDR3 DNA: TGTGCCAGCAGTGAGTGGACTCACAAGGCTGTAGAGACCCAGTACTTC.

The rearrangement uses TRBV5-1 and TRBJ2-5; possible D gene TRBD2, 5 bases. This CDR3 has 14 amino acids. The V gene's germline CDR1 is SGHRS and CDR2 YFSETQ. V gave up 3 bases and J gave up 4 bases, with 13 bases separating them. CDR3: CASSSTGGSETQYF. The CDR3, as DNA: TGCGCCAGCAGCTCCACGGGCGGGTCAGAGACCCAGTACTTC.

For this clonotype: A read error may account for a junction end that differs from germline. V gene TRBV7-2 combines with J gene TRBJ2-5; TRBD2 is a possible D gene (6 bases). Germline CDR1 is SGHTA and CDR2 is FQGNSA. The CDR3 extends over 15 amino acids. This chain's CDR3 is CASSLGLSSQETLYF. CDR3 nucleotide sequence: TGTGCCAGCAGCTTGGGACTCTCCTCCCAAGAGACCCTGTACTTC.

This chain joins TRBV3-1 and TRBJ1-1, with D perhaps TRBD1 (5 bases). In germline, CDR1 is LGHDT, CDR2 YNNKEL (reference sequence). The CDR3 runs 14 residues. The V gene lost 4 bases and the J gene lost 3 bases, with 12 bases spanning the gap. CDR3 in amino acids: CASSLGLGDTEAFF. The DNA of the CDR3 is TGTGCCAGCAGCCTGGGACTCGGGGACACTGAAGCTTTCTTT.

There are a few counts of this clonotype. This is likely a read error, given that the CDR3 carries no conserved phenylalanine or tryptophan at its end. The chain is built from TRBV6-5 and TRBJ2-5; 7 bases line up with TRBD1. The germline V gene has CDR1 MNHEY and CDR2 SVGAGI. Unmatched junction bases numbered 10, after V lost 5 bases and J lost 4 bases. CDR3 length: 15 residues. As DNA, the CDR3 is TGTGCCAGCAGTGCCGGGACAGTTCTCTCAGAGACCCAGTACTCC. Protein product: CASSAGTVLSETQYS.

This clonotype was detected a few times. The chain is built from TRBV6-1 and TRBJ1-5, with D perhaps matching TRBD1 (5 bases). The V gene's germline CDR1 is MNHNS and CDR2 SASEGT. V was pared by 0 bases and J by 7 bases, with 10 bases between. The CDR3 extends over 14 amino acids. The CDR3 DNA reads as TGTGCCAGCAGTGAAGCTTGGCAGGGCCAGCCCCAGCATTTT. Residues: CASSEAWQGQPQHF.

V gene TRBV3-1 combines with J gene TRBJ2-7; possibly TRBD2 for D (5 bases). The ends were cut back, 1 base at V and 5 bases at J, with 9 bases in the middle. CDR1 and CDR2 from the germline V gene are LGHDT and YNNKEL (reference sequence). CDR3 size: 13 residues. In nucleotides, the CDR3 is TGTGCCAGCAGCCAAGTCGGAGGAGACGAGCAGTACTTC. It encodes CASSQVGGDEQYF.

This clonotype was seen ten or more times. The rearrangement uses TRBV6-5 and TRBJ2-1, with 13 bases lining up with TRBD2. V lost 5 bases to trimming and J lost 9 bases; unmatched junction nucleotides: 4. The germline CDR1 and CDR2 sequences are MNHEY and SVGAGI. The CDR3 is 14 amino acids. CDR3 in DNA: TGTGCCAGCAGTGAAAGACTAGCGGGAGGTGAGCAGTTCTTC. Amino acid sequence: CASSERLAGGEQFF.

This sequence joins TRBV28 and TRBJ2-7; TRBD2 matches 11 bases. Looked up from germline, CDR1 is MDHEN and CDR2 is SYDVKM. The V segment lost 6 bases and the J segment 5 bases; nucleotides outside the gene matches: 9. CDR3 length: 15 amino acids. The CDR3 here is CASSKLAGAGNEQYF. CDR3 nucleotide sequence: TGTGCCAGCAGCAAACTAGCGGGGGCGGGCAACGAGCAGTACTTC.

On this clonotype: A much larger clone lies a single base off, so this may be a read error. The rearrangement uses TRBV6-1 and TRBJ2-1; 13 bases are shared with TRBD2. Per germline, CDR1 MNHNS and CDR2 SASEGT. This CDR3 is 17 amino acids long. CDR3 bases: TGTGCCAGCAGGCGACTAGCGGGGGGCAGCTCCTACAAAGAGCAGTTCTTC. It encodes CASRRLAGGSSYKEQFF.

The V gene is TRBV5-1, the J gene TRBJ1-6; 7 bases map to TRBD1. The germline CDR1 and CDR2 sequences are SGHRS and YFSETQ. V shed 4 bases and J 6 bases; nucleotides not matched to a gene: 10. The CDR3 is 16 residues long. CDR3 sequence: CASSPEGAPGNSPLHF. The DNA for the CDR3 is TGCGCCAGCAGCCCGGAGGGGGCGCCTGGTAATTCACCCCTCCACTTT.

The chain recombines TRBV27 with TRBJ2-4; D unclear. Trimming took off 3 bases at V and 1 base at J, with 4 bases between the two ends. CDR1 and CDR2 (germline): MNHEY, SMNVEV (reference sequence). This CDR3 contains 13 residues. CDR3 residues: CASSFRAKNIQYF. The DNA of the CDR3 is TGTGCCAGCAGTTTTAGGGCCAAAAACATTCAGTACTTC.

V and J are TRBV20-1 and TRBJ1-4, with D unresolved. Germline CDR1 reads DFQATT; CDR2 reads SNEGSKA (reference sequence). This CDR3 has 13 residues. Trimming left V 1 base short and J 6 bases short, with 9 bases between. The CDR3 nucleotides read TGCAGTGCTAGAGGTCACACAGATGAAAAACTGTTTTTT. This codes for CSARGHTDEKLFF.

This chain links TRBV30 with TRBJ1-1, with 7 bases matching TRBD1. Per germline, CDR1 GTSNPN and CDR2 SVGIG (reference sequence). V shed 2 bases and J 6 bases; nucleotides not matched to a gene: 6. The CDR3 contains 13 residues. The CDR3 sequence is CAWSLDRASEAFF. The CDR3 nucleotides read TGTGCCTGGAGTCTTGACAGGGCTTCTGAAGCTTTCTTT.

V and J are TRBV7-3 and TRBJ1-1; D gene unclear. The V and J ends lost 3 bases and 3 bases respectively, with 8 bases between them. This CDR3 has 13 residues. Germline V gene data show CDR1 as SGHTA and CDR2 as FQGTGA. The CDR3 spells CASSLSEDTEAFF. Written as DNA, the CDR3 is TGTGCCAGCAGCTTGTCAGAAGACACTGAAGCTTTCTTT.

This sequence joins TRBV5-1 and TRBJ1-1, with D uncertain. Germline CDR1 is SGHRS and CDR2 is YFSETQ. V was shortened by 1 base and J by 0 bases, with 10 bases between the two germline ends. The CDR3 is 15 amino acids. The CDR3 DNA reads as TGCGCCAGCAGCTTGCGGTTTGAAATGAACACTGAAGCTTTCTTT. Translation: CASSLRFEMNTEAFF. The variable domain in full, completed from reference TRBV5-1 and TRBJ1-1, reads KAGVTQTPRYLIKTRGQQVTLSCSPISGHRSVSWYQQTPGQGLQFLFEYFSETQRNKGNFPGRFSGRQFSNSRSEMNVSTLELGDSALYLCASSLRFEMNTEAFFGQGTRLTVV.

This sequence joins TRBV10-3 and TRBJ2-2; TRBD1 aligns across 8 bases. This CDR3 spans 17 amino acids. Germline values: CDR1 ENHRY, CDR2 SYGVKD. Trimming removed 2 bases from V and 7 bases from J; junction bases left unmatched: 12. The CDR3 reads CAISEPIRGRGSGELFF. Here the CDR3 DNA reads TGTGCCATCAGTGAGCCCATCAGGGGGCGAGGCAGCGGGGAGCTGTTTTTT.

This clonotype was seen ten or more times. V usage is TRBV20-1 and J usage is TRBJ2-7; TRBD2 aligns across 12 bases. The CDR3 contains 20 residues. The germline V gene has CDR1 DFQATT and CDR2 SNEGSKA (reference sequence). The J segment lost 6 bases and the V segment lost 2 bases, leaving 23 bases of the junction unmatched. For the CDR3, the DNA is TGCAGTGCTAGACCCTCAAGACCCGGGTCTAGCGGGAGGGCCTTTGGCGAGCAGTACTTC. It specifies CSARPSRPGSSGRAFGEQYF.

This clonotype was detected many times. This chain links TRBV5-4 with TRBJ2-7; D uncertain. Trimming took off 2 bases at V and 6 bases at J, with 21 bases between the two ends. The CDR3 totals 16 residues. Germline values: CDR1 SGHNT, CDR2 YYREEE (reference sequence). CDR3 residues: CASSFEDTPGMIEQYF. CDR3 DNA: TGTGCCAGCAGCTTTGAGGATACTCCAGGAATGATCGAGCAGTACTTC.

The chain couples TRBV6-6 to TRBJ1-5; D is unresolved. CDR1 and CDR2 (germline): MNHNY, SVGAGI (reference sequence). V was shortened by 4 bases and J by 2 bases, with 3 bases between the two germline ends. The CDR3 length is 12 residues. The CDR3 coding sequence is TGTGCCAGCAGTTCGGGCAATCAGCCCCAGCATTTT. As protein: CASSSGNQPQHF.

This clonotype appeared a few times. The genes are TRBV6-5 and TRBJ1-2; D is undetermined. Germline CDR1 and CDR2: MNHEY and SVGAGI. The V gene lost 6 bases and the J gene lost 6 bases, with 14 bases spanning the gap. This CDR3 is built from 13 residues. The CDR3, as DNA: TGTGCCAGCAGACGGGAGCTCCGCAATGGCTACACCTTC. Amino acid sequence: CASRRELRNGYTF.

This clonotype was detected only a few times. The chain uses TRBV7-6 and TRBJ2-6; D is unresolved. Germline lookup yields CDR1 SGHVS and CDR2 FNYEAQ. V lost 3 bases, J lost 0 bases, and 12 bases lay in between. The CDR3 has 17 residues. CDR3 sequence: CASSLGYSHSGANVLTF. CDR3 DNA: TGTGCCAGCAGCTTGGGGTATTCCCACTCTGGGGCCAACGTCCTGACTTTC.

The chain has TRBV24-1 and TRBJ2-5; tentative D call: TRBD2 (6 bases). CDR1 KGHDR and CDR2 SFDVKD come from the germline V gene. The CDR3 loop spans 14 amino acids. Trimming left V 1 base short and J 5 bases short, with 10 bases between. CDR3 region: CATSDFREVETQYF. The CDR3 DNA is TGTGCCACCAGTGATTTCAGGGAGGTGGAGACCCAGTACTTC.